This is a list of T cell receptor beta chains from one sample in a study of shared clonotypes between healthy human individuals. Using immunoSEQ multiplex PCR, the repertoire was profiled, and TCRdb retains in-frame clones only, with some absent. The table includes 2 million to 3 million clones, over 85% detected once. Sequencing used naive CD4+ T cells from PBMCs. The receptors were gathered from a young man in good health. Some clones in this sample may be carry-over from other donors' samples. The CDR3 runs from the conserved cysteine through the conserved F or W. A D gene is named only where the DNA matches it firmly. Part of the rows lack a size; the others show once, few, many or a class for expanded clones.

J | size | V | D | length | DNA | CDR3
TRBJ1-2 | . | TRBV2 | . | 13 | TGTGCCAGCAGTAAGACTTTACTGGGGGGCTACACCTTC | CASSKTLLGGYTF
TRBJ1-1 | . | TRBV5-1 | . | 15 | TGCGCCAGCAGCTTGTTAAGGTCCCCGAGCACTGAAGCTTTCTTT | CASSLLRSPSTEAFF
TRBJ2-1 | . | TRBV5-4 | TRBD2 | 18 | TGTGCCAGCACCACCGGACTAGCGGGGGATGCGGGCTACAATGAGCAGTTCTTC | CASTTGLAGDAGYNEQFF
TRBJ2-2 | . | TRBV7-3 | TRBD1 | 14 | TGTGCCAGCAGCTTTGACAGGGGGCCCGGGGAGCTGTTTTTT | CASSFDRGPGELFF
TRBJ2-6 | . | TRBV9 | . | 14 | TGTGCCAGCAGCGTAGGATCAGGCGCCAACGTCCTGACTTTC | CASSVGSGANVLTF
TRBJ2-1 | . | TRBV5-1 | TRBD2 | 18 | TGCGCCAGCAGCTTGGGACTAGCGGGACGAGATTCCTACAATGAGCAGTTCTTC | CASSLGLAGRDSYNEQFF
TRBJ2-3 | . | TRBV27 | . | 13 | TGTGCCAGCAGTTTAAAGGTACCAGATACGCAGTATTTT | CASSLKVPDTQYF
TRBJ2-5 | . | TRBV7-9 | TRBD1 | 14 | TGTGCCAGCAGTCAACAGGGGACCCAAGAGACCCAGTACTTC | CASSQQGTQETQYF
TRBJ2-7 | . | TRBV15 | . | 13 | TGTGCCACCAGCAGAGATCTAGCGAGCGAGCAGTACTTC | CATSRDLASEQYF
TRBJ2-3 | . | TRBV11-3 | . | 12 | TGTGCCAGCAGCCTTTCCCCAGATACGCAGTATTTT | CASSLSPDTQYF
TRBJ2-1 | once | TRBV7-3 | TRBD2 | 15 | TGTGCCAGCAGCTCCGGACTAGCGCTCTACAATGAGCAGTTCTTC | CASSSGLALYNEQFF
TRBJ1-5 | . | TRBV28 | . | 12 | TGTGCCAGCTTCAGCGCGAATCAGCCCCAGCATTTT | CASFSANQPQHF
TRBJ1-1 | . | TRBV29-1 | . | 13 | TGCAGCGTTGTAGGGGCATTGAACACTGAAGCTTTCTTT | CSVVGALNTEAFF
TRBJ1-2 | . | TRBV28 | . | 15 | TGTGCCAGCAGTTTGGCTGGGGGCGCAGGCTATGGCTACACCTTC | CASSLAGGAGYGYTF
TRBJ1-1 | . | TRBV15 | TRBD1 | 14 | TGTGCCACCAGCCTCGACAGGGTGTACACTGAAGCTTTCTTT | CATSLDRVYTEAFF
TRBJ2-7 | . | TRBV6-5 | . | 15 | TGTGCCAGCAGGAGGTCGAGGCTAGCGTTCTACGAGCAGTACTTC | CASRRSRLAFYEQYF